These 29 T cell receptor beta chains were all obtained from the same sample, sequenced in a study of blood T cells in healthy people across ages. Next came a second PCR, run for about 6 to 11 cycles, which used a sample-barcoded 5' primer along with a J-beta primer mix. TCRdb re-analysed the 5' RACE reads in MiXCR, keeping a single row per CDR3 protein. The sample includes roughly 730,000 distinct CDR3 sequences, roughly 56% of them seen just once. Material: blood. All receptors come from a man in his forties in good health.

This CDR3 is CASSSGQGSYEQYF. Here the CDR3 DNA reads TGTGCCAGCAGCTCAGGACAGGGTTCCTACGAGCAGTACTTC. The V and J genes are TRBV7-9 and TRBJ2-7; 8 nucleotides agree with TRBD1. CDR1 is SEHNR, CDR2 FQNEAQ, per germline (reference sequence). J was trimmed by 1 base and V by 4 bases; bases with no gene match: 3. The CDR3 consists of 14 residues.

There are a few counts of this clonotype. V and J are TRBV11-2 and TRBJ2-4; D gene unclear. This CDR3 contains 14 residues. Per germline, CDR1 SGHAT and CDR2 FQNNGV. V gave up 5 bases and J gave up 0 bases, with 8 bases separating them. This chain's CDR3 is CASSKVLAKNIQYF. The CDR3 DNA reads TGTGCCAGCAGCAAGGTTCTAGCCAAAAACATTCAGTACTTC. The full variable domain, completed using reference TRBV11-2 and TRBJ2-4, is EAGVAQSPRYKIIEKRQSVAFWCNPISGHATLYWYQQILGQGPKLLIQFQNNGVVDDSQLPKDRFSAERLKGVDSTLKIQPAKLEDSAVYLCASSKVLAKNIQYFGAGTRLSVL.

In this sample, this clonotype turned up a few times. The gene calls are TRBV29-1 and TRBJ2-7, with TRBD2 matching 9 bases. Germline loops: CDR1 SQVTM, CDR2 ANQGSEA. The CDR3 contains 13 residues. J lost 3 bases, V lost 4 bases, and 4 bases had no gene match. The CDR3 DNA reads as TGCAGCGTTGTTAGCGGGAGTCTCTACGAGCAGTACTTC. The encoded protein is CSVVSGSLYEQYF.

The chain carries TRBV7-9 and TRBJ1-2; TRBD1 matches at 9 bases. V shed 5 bases and J 4 bases; nucleotides not matched to a gene: 5. This CDR3 contains 14 residues. In germline, CDR1 is SEHNR, CDR2 FQNEAQ (reference sequence). In nucleotides, the CDR3 is TGTGCCAGCAGCCCCGGGACAGGGACCTATGGCTACACCTTC. Its protein is CASSPGTGTYGYTF.

The chain combines TRBV6-2 or TRBV6-3 with TRBJ2-3, with 14 bases matching TRBD2. This CDR3 spans 17 amino acids. V lost 5 bases and J lost 3; bases outside the gene matches: 7. CDR1 and CDR2 from the germline V gene are MNHEY and SVGEGT. CDR3 residues: CASSGTSGGDRTDTQYF. The CDR3, as DNA: TGTGCCAGCAGTGGGACTAGCGGGGGAGACCGGACAGATACGCAGTATTTT.

The V and J genes are TRBV6-2 or TRBV6-3 and TRBJ2-5; maybe TRBD2 (5 bases). Trimming removed 10 bases at V and 3 bases at J, with 15 bases between. Germline V gene lookup returns CDR1 MNHEY and CDR2 SVGEGT. There are 13 residues in the CDR3. Here the CDR3 DNA reads TGTGCCATCGCGGTAGAGGGAAAAGAGACCCAGTACTTC. It translates to CAIAVEGKETQYF.

This rearrangement joins TRBV12-3 or TRBV12-4 to TRBJ2-1; TRBD2 matches at 9 bases. V lost 0 bases and J lost 4; bases outside the gene matches: 1. This CDR3 spans 15 amino acids. CDR3 in amino acids: CASSLALAGYNEQFF. In DNA form, the CDR3 reads TGTGCCAGCAGTTTAGCGCTAGCGGGGTACAATGAGCAGTTCTTC.

The CDR3 region has the DNA TGTGCCAGCACCCCAAGGGCGGGACAGGCGAGCTCCTACAATGAGCAGTTCTTC. This sequence encodes CASTPRAGQASSYNEQFF. The chain recombines TRBV5-6 with TRBJ2-1, with 8 bases matching TRBD1. The CDR3 runs to 18 residues. Losses at the gene ends were 6 bases for V and 0 bases for J; bases not matched to a gene: 14. Germline CDR1 SGHDT, CDR2 YYEEEE.

The chain has TRBV3-1 and TRBJ1-4, with TRBD1 matching 7 bases. CDR3 length equals 17 residues. V shed 1 base, J shed 13 bases, and the junction held 18 bases outside the gene matches. From germline, CDR1 is LGHDT and CDR2 YNNKEL (reference sequence). The CDR3 DNA is TGTGCCAGCAGCCAAGCCCCCCCCACAGGGGCAAACCCCCGACTGTTTTTT. As protein: CASSQAPPTGANPRLFF.

This CDR3 is CASSLGQGSGSQYF. DNA for the CDR3: TGTGCCAGCAGCTTGGGACAGGGCAGTGGGTCCCAGTACTTC. The chain uses TRBV5-5 and TRBJ2-5, with 7 bases aligning to TRBD1. The V gene's germline CDR1 is SGHKS and CDR2 YYEKEE (reference sequence). This CDR3 spans 14 amino acids. The J segment lost 9 bases and the V segment lost 0 bases, leaving 8 bases of the junction unmatched.

The chain joins TRBV27 to TRBJ2-3; 10 positions match TRBD2. The germline V gene has CDR1 MNHEY and CDR2 SMNVEV (reference sequence). J was trimmed by 2 bases and V by 6 bases; bases with no gene match: 2. There are 14 residues in the CDR3. CDR3 nucleotide sequence: TGTGCCAGCAGACTAGCGGGACTCACAGATACGCAGTATTTT. It is translated as CASRLAGLTDTQYF.

As regards this clonotype: One junction end disagrees with the germline gene, perhaps due to a read error. The J gene is TRBJ2-3, the V gene TRBV11-2, with 12 bases aligning to TRBD1. From germline, CDR1 is SGHAT and CDR2 FQNNGV. The CDR3 runs 19 residues. CDR3 in amino acids: CASSLPPGQGASGTDTQYF. As DNA, the CDR3 is TGCGCCAGCAGCTTGCCCCCGGGACAGGGGGCAAGCGGCACAGATACGCAGTATTTT.

This clonotype was recorded a few times. V and J are TRBV15 and TRBJ2-6, with D uncertain. The CDR3 extends over 15 amino acids. The germline gives CDR1 LNHNV, CDR2 YYDKDF (reference sequence). Trimming cost V 3 bases and J 4 bases, with 10 bases left between them. The CDR3 region has the DNA TGTGCCACCAGCAGTCGCGTTTCGGGGGCCAACGTCCTGACTTTC. Translated, it gives CATSSRVSGANVLTF. Full variable domain (rest looked up from reference TRBV15 and TRBJ2-6): DAMVIQNPRYQVTQFGKPVTLSCSQTLNHNVMYWYQQKSSQAPKLLFHYYDKDFNNEADTPDNFQSRRPNTSFCFLDIRSPGLGDTAMYLCATSSRVSGANVLTFGAGSRLTVL.

The V and J genes are TRBV11-2 and TRBJ2-5, with 12 positions matching TRBD2. This CDR3 has 17 residues. Germline loops: CDR1 SGHAT, CDR2 FQNNGV. With 5 bases clipped from V and 4 bases from J, the junction kept 11 bases outside the gene matches. The CDR3 DNA reads TGTGCCAGCAGCGCCGGTTTGACTAGCGGGAGACGAGAGACCCAGTACTTC. This translates into CASSAGLTSGRRETQYF.

The chain couples TRBV29-1 to TRBJ1-2; D uncertain. V lost 5 bases and J 8 bases, leaving 12 bases between the germline ends. The germline gives CDR1 SQVTM, CDR2 ANQGSEA. The CDR3 loop spans 11 amino acids. The CDR3 sequence is CSVTITGGYTF. The DNA for the CDR3 is TGCAGCGTTACCATTACGGGGGGCTACACCTTC.

The gene calls are TRBV10-3 and TRBJ2-3; D is tentatively TRBD1 or TRBD2 (5 bases each). The CDR3 is 19 residues long. Looked up from germline, CDR1 is ENHRY and CDR2 is SYGVKD. Trimming removed 4 bases at V and 1 base at J, with 24 bases between. CDR3 nucleotide sequence: TGTGCCATCAGTGGTCGGGGCATAAGTCTATCACAACGCACAGATACGCAGTATTTT. It codes for CAISGRGISLSQRTDTQYF.

The chain has TRBV9 and TRBJ2-2; 8 bases map to TRBD2. V was pared by 4 bases and J by 5 bases, with 13 bases of the junction left unmatched. The CDR3 is 17 amino acids. Germline V CDR1 and CDR2: SGDLS, YYNGEE. CDR3 in amino acids: CASSPSMVAGKTGELFF. Here the CDR3 DNA reads TGTGCCAGCAGCCCATCAATGGTAGCGGGAAAGACCGGGGAGCTGTTTTTT. The full variable domain, in which reference TRBV9 and TRBJ2-2 provide the parts outside the CDR3, is DSGVTQTPKHLITATGQRVTLRCSPRSGDLSVYWYQQSLDQGLQFLIQYYNGEERAKGNILERFSAQQFPDLHSELNLSSLELGDSALYFCASSPSMVAGKTGELFFGEGSRLTVL.

This clonotype turned up a few times. The chain is built from TRBV20-1 and TRBJ2-4, with 11 bases fitting TRBD2. CDR1 and CDR2 (germline): DFQATT, SNEGSKA (reference sequence). The J segment lost 5 bases and the V segment lost 6 bases, leaving 9 bases of the junction unmatched. This CDR3 comprises 15 residues. CDR3 coding DNA: TGCAGTGCCCCCCCCAGGACTAGCGGGCAAAACATTCAGTACTTC. It specifies CSAPPRTSGQNIQYF.

The chain links TRBV3-1 to TRBJ2-1; no firm D call. The CDR3 covers 18 residues. Trimming took off 1 base at V and 0 bases at J, with 16 bases between the two ends. The V gene's germline CDR1 is LGHDT and CDR2 YNNKEL (reference sequence). CDR3 residues: CASSQVPLNLGSYNEQFF. The CDR3 DNA sequence: TGTGCCAGCAGCCAAGTGCCCCTAAATCTAGGCTCCTACAATGAGCAGTTCTTC.

The V call is TRBV6-5, the J call TRBJ2-3; no reliable D call. The CDR3 totals 17 residues. The ends were cut back, 0 bases at V and 2 bases at J, with 15 bases in the middle. Looked up from germline, CDR1 is MNHEY and CDR2 is SVGAGI. The CDR3 DNA reads TGTGCCAGCAGTTACTCCGGGCCAGATCATTACACAGATACGCAGTATTTT. Its translation is CASSYSGPDHYTDTQYF.

This clonotype turned up a few times. The CDR3, as DNA: TGTGCCAGCAGTTTAGGGGGAGGGCCGGGTAATGAGCAGTTCTTC. It specifies CASSLGGGPGNEQFF. The V and J genes are TRBV28 and TRBJ2-1, with TRBD2 matching 7 bases. Germline CDR1 is MDHEN and CDR2 is SYDVKM. The CDR3 consists of 15 residues. V shed 2 bases and J 7 bases; nucleotides not matched to a gene: 8.

The CDR3, as DNA: TGTGCCACCAGTGACGAGAAAGCGGGAGTGGGCCTTAATGAGCAGTTCTTC. Protein sequence: CATSDEKAGVGLNEQFF. The V and J genes are TRBV24-1 and TRBJ2-1; 8 bases align to TRBD2. The CDR3 has 17 amino acids. The ends lost 4 bases at V and 7 bases at J; junction bases unmatched: 14. The germline gives CDR1 KGHDR, CDR2 SFDVKD.

The CDR3 DNA reads TGTGCCAGCAAAAATGGGGGCCCTTACAATGAGCAGTTCTTC. This translates into CASKNGGPYNEQFF. This sequence joins TRBV28 and TRBJ2-1; possible D gene TRBD1, 6 bases. V was clipped by 7 bases and J by 4 bases, with 14 bases between them. CDR1 is MDHEN and CDR2 is SYDVKM in the germline V gene. This CDR3 has 14 amino acids.

The gene calls are TRBV20-1 and TRBJ2-5, with 7 bases aligning to TRBD2. Near its end, the DNA agrees better with TRBJ2-7, so the J call may be wrong. Per the germline V gene, CDR1 is DFQATT and CDR2 is SNEGSKA (reference sequence). The CDR3 runs 18 residues. The CDR3 bases are TGCAGTGCTAGAGTAGTGGAAGGGGCGGGAGATCCGCGATACGAGCAGTACTTC. Translation gives CSARVVEGAGDPRYEQYF.

The V call is TRBV9, the J call TRBJ2-7; weak D call: TRBD1 (6 bases). The V and J ends lost 0 bases and 1 base respectively, with 11 bases between them. The V gene's germline CDR1 is SGDLS and CDR2 YYNGEE. The CDR3 spans 15 residues. For the CDR3, the DNA is TGTGCCAGCAGCGTAGCAGGGGCTACGTCCTACGAGCAGTACTTC. It is translated as CASSVAGATSYEQYF.

The chain uses TRBV7-2 and TRBJ2-7; D not resolved. The germline V gene encodes CDR1 SGHTA and CDR2 FQGNSA. V lost 5 bases and J lost 7, with 15 bases in between. The CDR3 spans 13 residues. Here the CDR3 DNA reads TGTGCCAGCAGCCCAGACCTCCCGAGTGAGCAGTACTTC. The encoded protein is CASSPDLPSEQYF.

This clonotype was seen a handful of times. V gene TRBV27 combines with J gene TRBJ2-1, with D perhaps being TRBD1 or TRBD2 (5 bases each). V dropped 7 bases and J dropped 3 bases, with 22 bases sitting between them. Germline CDR1 MNHEY, CDR2 SMNVEV (reference sequence). CDR3 length: 17 amino acids. CDR3 protein: CASIPTGWGRGYNEQFF. DNA for the CDR3: TGTGCCAGCATTCCCACCGGGTGGGGGAGAGGCTACAATGAGCAGTTCTTC.

This clonotype was recorded many times. The J gene is TRBJ2-5, the V gene TRBV24-1; 10 bases map to TRBD1. Germline assignment: CDR1 KGHDR and CDR2 SFDVKD. The CDR3 has 16 residues. The J segment lost 5 bases and the V segment lost 4 bases, leaving 9 bases of the junction unmatched. CDR3 nucleotide sequence: TGTGCCACCAGTGACATTGGACAGGGGGTGGAGGAGACCCAGTACTTC. Amino acid sequence: CATSDIGQGVEETQYF.

V usage is TRBV9 and J usage is TRBJ2-3; possible D gene TRBD1, 5 bases. The CDR3 runs to 12 residues. CDR1 is SGDLS and CDR2 is YYNGEE in the germline V gene. The ends were cut back, 4 bases at V and 9 bases at J, with 12 bases in the middle. CDR3 in amino acids: CASSPQDLTQYF. The CDR3 nucleotides are TGTGCCAGCAGCCCACAGGACCTCACGCAGTATTTT.